The TCR beta chain described here comes from a study of OX40 agonist ivuxolimab in advanced cancers. Whole-study context: Patients treated during dose escalation were battling hepatocellular carcinoma, melanoma, renal cell or head and neck cancer.

Whole-study results and caveats: Average numbers of expanded clones were greater in CD8+ T cells than in CD4+.

A note on this clone: Its antigen is not identified.

Profiling relied on immunoSEQ multiplex PCR, and the TCRdb table lists in-frame clones only, not all of them. Here the sample spans about 48,000 clones, 65% to 85% being singletons. The timepoints at which blood was sampled were baseline, cycle 4 day 1, and cycle 7 day 1. This CDR3 is built from 14 residues. Germline V CDR1 and CDR2: WNHNN, SYGVQD (reference sequence). Deletions cut 9 bases from V and 4 bases from J, with 18 bases between. The chain has TRBV10-1 and TRBJ1-2; D is perhaps TRBD1 (6 bases). The sequence came from an adult with an advanced solid tumor such as melanoma, head and neck, liver or kidney cancer. The sequencing used CD4+ or CD8+ T cells sorted from blood, collected in a trial of the OX40 agonist ivuxolimab. CDR3 nucleotides: TGCGCCAGGGGCCGGGACACCGGAACCTATGGCTACACCTTC. Its protein product is CARGRDTGTYGYTF.